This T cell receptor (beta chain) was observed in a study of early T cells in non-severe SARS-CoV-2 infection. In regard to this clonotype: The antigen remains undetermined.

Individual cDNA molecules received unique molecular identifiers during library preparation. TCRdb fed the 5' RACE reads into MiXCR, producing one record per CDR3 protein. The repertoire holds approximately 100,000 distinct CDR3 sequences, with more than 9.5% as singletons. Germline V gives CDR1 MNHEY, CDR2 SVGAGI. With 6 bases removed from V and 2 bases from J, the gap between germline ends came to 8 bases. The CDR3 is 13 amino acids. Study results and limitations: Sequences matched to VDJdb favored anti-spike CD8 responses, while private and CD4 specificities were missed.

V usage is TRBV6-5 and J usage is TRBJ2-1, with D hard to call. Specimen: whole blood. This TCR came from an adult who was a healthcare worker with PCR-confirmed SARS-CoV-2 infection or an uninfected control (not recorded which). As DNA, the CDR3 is TGTGCCAGCAGAATAGACACCTACAATGAGCAGTTCTTC. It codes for CASRIDTYNEQFF.